One and the same sample provided the 15 T cell receptor beta chains below, sequenced in a study of blood T cell repertoires in COVID-19. The table came from immunoSEQ multiplex PCR; TCRdb's copy has only in-frame clones and leaves some out. Among some 380,000 clones, approximately 80% were seen once, and the ten largest hold roughly 1.2%. The sequencing input was peripheral blood. Receptors originate from a human donor with acute or convalescent COVID-19. The donor label of this sample is uncertain.

The chain recombines TRBV18 with TRBJ1-3; 7 bases match TRBD1. The J segment lost 0 bases and the V segment lost 4 bases, leaving 3 bases of the junction unmatched. Germline CDR1 reads KGHSH; CDR2 reads LQKENI. The CDR3 totals 15 residues. CDR3 sequence reads: CASSRGTASGNTIYF. CDR3 sequence (DNA): TGTGCCAGCTCACGAGGGACAGCCTCTGGAAACACCATATATTTT.

The chain combines TRBV21-1 with TRBJ1-2; the D segment call TRBD1 is taken from the table without a DNA check. TRBV21-1 is marked as a pseudogene. This CDR3 is built from 15 residues. CDR3 sequence reads: CASSNVWQKNAGYTF. The CDR3 nucleotides read TGTGCCAGCAGCAATGTTTGGCAGAAGAATGCTGGCTACACCTTC.

V gene TRBV6-5 combines with J gene TRBJ1-6; 7 bases are shared with TRBD1. Germline CDR1 reads MNHEY; CDR2 reads SVGAGI. The V and J ends lost 4 bases and 9 bases, in that order; junction bases with no gene match: 12. The CDR3 has 16 amino acids. The CDR3 is CASSSVGGRDSSPLHF. For the CDR3, the DNA is TGTGCCAGCAGTTCCGTAGGTGGCAGGGACAGTTCACCCCTCCACTTT.

This clone was observed a single time. CDR3 DNA: TGTGCCAGCGGACAGTTGAACACTGAAGCTTTCTTT. Its translation is CASGQLNTEAFF. J is TRBJ1-1 and V is TRBV19; D may be TRBD1 (6 bases). The CDR3 is 12 residues long. The germline CDR1 and CDR2 sequences are LNHDA and SQIVND (reference sequence). Between the trimmed V and J ends, which lost 9 bases and 0 bases, there was a span of 8 bases. The variable domain in full, completed from reference TRBV19 and TRBJ1-1, reads DGGITQSPKYLFRKEGQNVTLSCEQNLNHDAMYWYRQDPGQGLRLIYYSQIVNDFQKGDIAEGYSVSREKKESFPLTVTSAQKNPTAFYLCASGQLNTEAFFGQGTRLTVV.

CDR3 nucleotide sequence: TGTGCCAGCAGCCGCTCGACAGGGAGCAATCAGCCCCAGCATTTT. It specifies CASSRSTGSNQPQHF. The chain carries TRBV6-5 and TRBJ1-5, with 7 bases that match TRBD1. The CDR3 totals 15 residues. CDR1 MNHEY and CDR2 SVGAGI come from the germline V gene. With 6 bases clipped from V and 1 base from J, the junction kept 6 bases outside the gene matches.

This chain uses TRBV19 with TRBJ1-2; D ambiguous. Germline CDR1 reads LNHDA; CDR2 reads SQIVND (reference sequence). V dropped 10 bases and J dropped 2 bases, with 11 bases sitting between them. The CDR3 is made up of 12 amino acids. The CDR3 sequence is CATRRGNYGYTF. The CDR3 nucleotides read TGTGCCACTAGGAGAGGGAACTATGGCTACACCTTC.

V gene TRBV4-1 combines with J gene TRBJ1-1; 8 nucleotides match TRBD1. The CDR3 contains 17 residues. CDR1 MGHRA and CDR2 YSYEKL come from the germline V gene. The V segment lost 0 bases and the J segment 4 bases; nucleotides outside the gene matches: 10. CDR3: CASSQDRNRGSLTEAFF. CDR3 nucleotides: TGCGCCAGCAGCCAAGATAGGAACAGGGGGTCCCTCACTGAAGCTTTCTTT.

The gene calls are TRBV19 and TRBJ2-1; the match to TRBD2 covers 9 bases. Germline V gene data show CDR1 as LNHDA and CDR2 as SQIVND (reference sequence). Trimming removed 3 bases from V and 1 base from J; junction bases left unmatched: 4. This CDR3 is 16 amino acids long. For the CDR3, the DNA is TGTGCCAGTAGTATCTTAGCGGGGGCTTCCTACAATGAGCAGTTCTTC. It specifies CASSILAGASYNEQFF.

In this sample, this clone turned up a few times. This rearrangement joins TRBV5-4 to TRBJ2-7; TRBD2 might be the D (5 bases). The CDR3 is made up of 14 amino acids. Trimming removed 4 bases at V and 4 bases at J, with 15 bases between. CDR1 SGHNT and CDR2 YYREEE come from the germline V gene (reference sequence). In nucleotides, the CDR3 is TGTGCCAGCAGCGCCGACTTGACTACTTACGAGCAGTACTTC. Translated, it gives CASSADLTTYEQYF.

This chain connects TRBV28 to TRBJ1-6; TRBD1 matches 7 bases. The CDR3 consists of 15 residues. Trimming at V came to 4 bases and at J to 6 bases, leaving 6 bases not matched to a gene. The V gene's germline CDR1 is MDHEN and CDR2 SYDVKM. The DNA of the CDR3 is TGTGCCAGCAGTTCCGACAGGGTGGTTAATTCACCCCTCCACTTT. Its protein product is CASSSDRVVNSPLHF.

This clone has a handful of counts. This sequence joins TRBV2 and TRBJ2-2; D possibly corresponds to TRBD1 (5 bases). Trimming took 6 bases from V and 6 from J, leaving 14 bases between them. Germline V lookup: CDR1 SNHLY, CDR2 FYNNEI. The CDR3 is made up of 14 amino acids. This CDR3 reads CASRNNRGAGELFF. CDR3 nucleotide sequence: TGTGCCAGCAGGAACAATAGGGGTGCCGGGGAGCTGTTTTTT.

This clone was detected once. The chain links TRBV2 to TRBJ1-4; TRBD1 might be the D (5 bases). The CDR3 sequence is 13 residues long. Germline CDR1 and CDR2: SNHLY and FYNNEI. V gave up 5 bases and J gave up 5 bases, with 9 bases separating them. CDR3 nucleotides: TGTGCCAGCAGTAACAGGCTCAATGAAAAACTGTTTTTT. Its translation is CASSNRLNEKLFF.

This rearrangement joins TRBV16 to TRBJ1-5, with D tentatively TRBD1 (5 bases). Trimming left V 2 bases short and J 2 bases short, with 7 bases between. This CDR3 has 14 residues. Looked up from germline, CDR1 is KGHSY and CDR2 is FQNENV. The chain's CDR3 is CASSQSRGNQPQHF. The CDR3 DNA sequence: TGTGCCAGCAGCCAAAGCAGGGGCAATCAGCCCCAGCATTTT.

This clone was found once. This rearrangement joins TRBV11-3 to TRBJ2-1; 7 bases match TRBD2. The J segment lost 9 bases and the V segment lost 1 base, leaving 6 bases of the junction unmatched. CDR1 is SGHNT and CDR2 is YENEEA in the germline V gene. The CDR3 is made up of 14 amino acids. The CDR3 DNA reads as TGTGCCAGCAGCTTAGGTGCGGGAGTCAGTGAGCAGTTCTTC. This translates into CASSLGAGVSEQFF.

V gene TRBV28 combines with J gene TRBJ1-5; the match to TRBD1 covers 8 bases. Germline CDR1 and CDR2: MDHEN and SYDVKM. Unmatched junction bases numbered 4, after V lost 2 bases and J lost 7 bases. The CDR3 runs 14 residues. The CDR3 DNA reads TGTGCCAGCAGTTTACCAGGGGGCTGGCAGCCCCAGCATTTT. Translating gives CASSLPGGWQPQHF.